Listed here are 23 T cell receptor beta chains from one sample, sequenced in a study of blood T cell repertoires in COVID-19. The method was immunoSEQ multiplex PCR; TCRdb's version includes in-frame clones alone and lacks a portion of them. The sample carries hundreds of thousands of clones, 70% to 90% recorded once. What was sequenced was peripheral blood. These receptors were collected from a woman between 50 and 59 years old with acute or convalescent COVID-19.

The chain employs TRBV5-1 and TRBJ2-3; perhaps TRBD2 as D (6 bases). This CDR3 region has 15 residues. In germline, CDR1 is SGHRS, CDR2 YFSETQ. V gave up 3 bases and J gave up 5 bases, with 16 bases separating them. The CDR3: CASSSGLLGGDTQYF. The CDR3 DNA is TGCGCCAGCAGCTCCGGGCTCCTCGGGGGAGATACGCAGTATTTT.

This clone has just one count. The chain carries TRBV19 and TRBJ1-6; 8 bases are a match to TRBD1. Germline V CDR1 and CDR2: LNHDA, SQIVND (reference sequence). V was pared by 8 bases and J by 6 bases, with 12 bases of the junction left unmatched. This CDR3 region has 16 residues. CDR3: CASLGTGGRGNSPLHF. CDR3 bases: TGTGCCAGTCTGGGTACAGGGGGAAGAGGTAATTCACCCCTCCACTTT.

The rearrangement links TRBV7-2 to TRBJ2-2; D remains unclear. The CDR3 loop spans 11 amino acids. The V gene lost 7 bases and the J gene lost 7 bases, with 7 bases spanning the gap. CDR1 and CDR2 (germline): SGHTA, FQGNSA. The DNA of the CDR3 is TGTGCCAGCACTACCTACGGGGAGCTGTTTTTT. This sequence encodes CASTTYGELFF.

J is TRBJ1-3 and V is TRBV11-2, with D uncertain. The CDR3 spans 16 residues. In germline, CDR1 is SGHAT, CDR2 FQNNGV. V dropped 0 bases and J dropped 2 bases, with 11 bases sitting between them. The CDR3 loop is CASSLEPSRAGNTIYF. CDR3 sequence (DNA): TGTGCCAGCAGCTTAGAGCCCTCGAGGGCTGGAAACACCATATATTTT.

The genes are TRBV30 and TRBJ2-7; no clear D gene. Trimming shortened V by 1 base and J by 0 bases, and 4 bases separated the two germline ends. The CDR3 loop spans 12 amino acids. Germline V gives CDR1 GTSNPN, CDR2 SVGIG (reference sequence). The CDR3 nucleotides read TGTGCCTGGAGTGAGAGCTCCTACGAGCAGTACTTC. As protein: CAWSESSYEQYF.

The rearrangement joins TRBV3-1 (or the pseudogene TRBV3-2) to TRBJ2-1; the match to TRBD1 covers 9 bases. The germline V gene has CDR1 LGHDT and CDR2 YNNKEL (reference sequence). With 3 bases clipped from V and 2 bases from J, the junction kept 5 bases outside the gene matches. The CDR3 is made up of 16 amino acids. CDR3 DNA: TGTGCCAGCAGCCACTGGACAGGGGACCCCTACAATGAGCAGTTCTTC. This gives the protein CASSHWTGDPYNEQFF.

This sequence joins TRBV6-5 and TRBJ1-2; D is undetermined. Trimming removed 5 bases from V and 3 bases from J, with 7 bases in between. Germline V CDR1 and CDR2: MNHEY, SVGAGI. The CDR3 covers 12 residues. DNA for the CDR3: TGTGCCAGCAGTAAGGACTACTATGGCTACACCTTC. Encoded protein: CASSKDYYGYTF.

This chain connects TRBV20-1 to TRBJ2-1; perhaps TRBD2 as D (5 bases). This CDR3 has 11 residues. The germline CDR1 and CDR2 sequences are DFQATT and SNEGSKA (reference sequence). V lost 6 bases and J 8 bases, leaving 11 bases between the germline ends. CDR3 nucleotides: TGCAGTGCCGGGGATGGTTATGAGCAGTTCTTC. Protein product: CSAGDGYEQFF.

This CDR3 reads CASGLGSSYNEQFF. The CDR3 region has the DNA TGTGCCAGCGGACTCGGCAGCTCCTACAATGAGCAGTTCTTC. The chain links TRBV6-5 to TRBJ2-1; a weak D match, TRBD2 (5 bases). V lost 8 bases to trimming and J lost 0 bases, with 11 bases between them. The CDR3 contains 14 residues. The germline V gene has CDR1 MNHEY and CDR2 SVGAGI.

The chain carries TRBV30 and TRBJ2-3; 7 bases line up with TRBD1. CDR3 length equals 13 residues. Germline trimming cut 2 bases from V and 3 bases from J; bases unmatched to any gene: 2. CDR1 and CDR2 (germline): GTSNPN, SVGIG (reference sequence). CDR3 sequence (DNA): TGTGCCTGGAGTCAGGGGGAGACAGATACGCAGTATTTT. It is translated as CAWSQGETDTQYF.

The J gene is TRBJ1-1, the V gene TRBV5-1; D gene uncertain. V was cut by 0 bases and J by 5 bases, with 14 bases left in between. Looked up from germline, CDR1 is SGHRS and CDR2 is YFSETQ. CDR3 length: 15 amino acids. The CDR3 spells CASSLAGQSGTEAFF. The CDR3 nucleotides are TGCGCCAGCAGCTTGGCCGGCCAGTCGGGGACTGAAGCTTTCTTT.

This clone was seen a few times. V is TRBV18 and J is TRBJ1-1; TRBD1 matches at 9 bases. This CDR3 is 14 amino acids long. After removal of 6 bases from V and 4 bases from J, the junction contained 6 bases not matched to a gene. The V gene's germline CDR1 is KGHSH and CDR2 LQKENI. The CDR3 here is CASSGQGRVTEAFF. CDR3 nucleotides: TGTGCCAGCTCCGGACAGGGGCGAGTCACTGAAGCTTTCTTT.

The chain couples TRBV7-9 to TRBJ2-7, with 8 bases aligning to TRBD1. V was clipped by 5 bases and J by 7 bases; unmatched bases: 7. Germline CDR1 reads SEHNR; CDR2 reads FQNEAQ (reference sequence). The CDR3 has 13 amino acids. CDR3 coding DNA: TGTGCCAGCAGCCCGCAGGGGGCTCGGGAGCAGTACTTC. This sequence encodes CASSPQGAREQYF.

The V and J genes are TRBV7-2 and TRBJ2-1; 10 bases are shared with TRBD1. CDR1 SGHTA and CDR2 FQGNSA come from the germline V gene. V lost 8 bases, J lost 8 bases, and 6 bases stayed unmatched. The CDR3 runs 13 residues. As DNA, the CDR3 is TGTGCCAGCCGGGACAGGGGATCCGATGAGCAGTTCTTC. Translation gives CASRDRGSDEQFF. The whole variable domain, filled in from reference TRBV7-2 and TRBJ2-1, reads GAGVSQSPSNKVTEKGKDVELRCDPISGHTALYWYRQSLGQGLEFLIYFQGNSAPDKSGLPSDRFSAERTGGSVSTLTIQRTQQEDSAVYLCASRDRGSDEQFFGPGTRLTVL.

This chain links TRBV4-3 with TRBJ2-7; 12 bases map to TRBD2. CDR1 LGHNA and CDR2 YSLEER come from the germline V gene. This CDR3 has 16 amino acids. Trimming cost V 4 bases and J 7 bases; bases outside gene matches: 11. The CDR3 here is CASSPGLAGPFWEQYF. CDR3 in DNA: TGCGCCAGCAGCCCCGGACTAGCGGGGCCGTTTTGGGAGCAGTACTTC.

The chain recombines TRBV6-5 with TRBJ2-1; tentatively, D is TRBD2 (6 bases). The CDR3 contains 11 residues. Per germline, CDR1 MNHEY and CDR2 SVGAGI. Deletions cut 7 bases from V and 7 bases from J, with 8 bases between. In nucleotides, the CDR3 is TGTGCCAGCACCGCGGGAAATGAGCAGTTCTTC. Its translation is CASTAGNEQFF.

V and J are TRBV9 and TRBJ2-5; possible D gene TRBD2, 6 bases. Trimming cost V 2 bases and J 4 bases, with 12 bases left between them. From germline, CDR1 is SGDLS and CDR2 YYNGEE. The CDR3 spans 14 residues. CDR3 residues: CASSVRAGLETQYF. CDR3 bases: TGTGCCAGCAGCGTTCGTGCGGGGTTAGAGACCCAGTACTTC.

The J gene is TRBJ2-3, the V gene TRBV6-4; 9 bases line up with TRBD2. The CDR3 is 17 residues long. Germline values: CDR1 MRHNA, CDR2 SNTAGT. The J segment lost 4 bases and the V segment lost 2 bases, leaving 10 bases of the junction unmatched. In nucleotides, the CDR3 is TGTGCCAGCAGTGACGTCTGCGTAGCGGGAGTGTCAGATACGCAGTATTTT. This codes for CASSDVCVAGVSDTQYF.

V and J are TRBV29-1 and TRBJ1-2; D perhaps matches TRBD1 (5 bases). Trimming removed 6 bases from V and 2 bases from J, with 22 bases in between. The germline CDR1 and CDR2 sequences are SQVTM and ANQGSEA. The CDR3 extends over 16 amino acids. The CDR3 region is CSVPRGREGSNYGYTF. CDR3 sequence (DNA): TGCAGCGTCCCAAGGGGCAGGGAGGGATCCAACTATGGCTACACCTTC.

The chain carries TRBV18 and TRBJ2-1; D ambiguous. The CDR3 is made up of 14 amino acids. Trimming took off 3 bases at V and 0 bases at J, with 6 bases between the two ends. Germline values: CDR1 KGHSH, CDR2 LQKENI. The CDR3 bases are TGTGCCAGCTCACCCTCGAGCTCCTACAATGAGCAGTTCTTC. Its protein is CASSPSSSYNEQFF.

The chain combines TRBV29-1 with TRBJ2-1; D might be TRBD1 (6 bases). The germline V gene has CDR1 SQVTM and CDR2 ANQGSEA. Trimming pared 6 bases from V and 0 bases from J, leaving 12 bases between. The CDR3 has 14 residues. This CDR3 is CSVATGSSYNEQFF. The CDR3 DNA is TGCAGCGTCGCTACAGGGTCCTCCTACAATGAGCAGTTCTTC.

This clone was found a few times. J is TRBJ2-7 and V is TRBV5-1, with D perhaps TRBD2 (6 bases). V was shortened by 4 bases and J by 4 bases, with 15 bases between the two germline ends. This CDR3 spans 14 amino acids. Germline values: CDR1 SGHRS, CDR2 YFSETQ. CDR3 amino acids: CASSRGAGRYEQYF. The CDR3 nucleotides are TGCGCCAGCAGCCGGGGAGCGGGCCGATACGAGCAGTACTTC.

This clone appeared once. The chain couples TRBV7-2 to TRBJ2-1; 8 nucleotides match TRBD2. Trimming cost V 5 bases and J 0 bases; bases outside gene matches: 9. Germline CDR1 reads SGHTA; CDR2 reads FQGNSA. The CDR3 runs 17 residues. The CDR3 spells CASSLTGTRFSYNEQFF. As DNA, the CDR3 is TGTGCCAGCAGCCTAACCGGGACTAGATTCTCCTACAATGAGCAGTTCTTC.